This TCR beta chain was retrieved from a study of T cell responses to AZD1222 COVID-19 vaccine. Repertoires were generated with immunoSEQ multiplex PCR, while TCRdb's copy carries only in-frame clones and drops some. Here the sample spans over 130,000 clones, roughly 88% being singletons. Whole-study results and caveats: Spike-specific TCR breadth and depth rose after two AZD1222 doses. Reportedly, nearly half of unique spike TCRs recognized epitopes outside B.1.351/B.1.1.7 mutations. At 160-218 and 743-854, vaccine-associated CD4 TCRs were dominant, and they spanned spike.

Worth noting for this clone: The antigen is undetermined.

This CDR3 spans 12 amino acids. Looked up from germline, CDR1 is GTSNPN and CDR2 is SVGIG (reference sequence). V lost 5 bases and J lost 3; bases outside the gene matches: 1. The TCR sequence derives from an adult who received the AZD1222 COVID-19 vaccine. The chain combines TRBV30 with TRBJ2-7; 10 nucleotides align to TRBD1. Material: peripheral blood, obtained 28 days after the second AZD1222 dose. The CDR3 region is CAWGQGDYEQYF. CDR3 DNA: TGTGCCTGGGGACAGGGGGACTACGAGCAGTACTTC.